One and the same sample provided the 32 T cell receptor beta chains below, sequenced in a study of T-cell reconstitution after alpha-beta-depleted transplantation in children. Unique molecular identifiers tagged the TCRbeta library. In TCRdb, the PCR reads were re-called with MiXCR into one record per CDR3 protein. The table shows a few hundred thousand distinct CDR3 sequences, with over 10% occurring only once. The sequencing used PBMCs, mostly from graft donor cells, collected 360 days after TCRalphabeta/CD19-depleted stem cell transplant. The receptors stem from a male patient aged 10-17 years who had a stem cell transplant for acute myeloid leukemia, so the T cells may come from the graft donor.

This clonotype was seen only a few times. The chain has TRBV5-1 and TRBJ2-1; 12 nucleotides agree with TRBD2. This CDR3 has 16 residues. V dropped 8 bases and J dropped 5; count of bases not matched to a gene: 11. From germline, CDR1 is SGHRS and CDR2 YFSETQ. In nucleotides, the CDR3 is TGCGCCAGTGGCCCTAGCGGGAGGGCCTCGGACAATGAGCAGTTCTTC. It specifies CASGPSGRASDNEQFF. The variable domain in full, completed from reference TRBV5-1 and TRBJ2-1, reads KAGVTQTPRYLIKTRGQQVTLSCSPISGHRSVSWYQQTPGQGLQFLFEYFSETQRNKGNFPGRFSGRQFSNSRSEMNVSTLELGDSALYLCASGPSGRASDNEQFFGPGTRLTVL.

This clonotype showed up many times. The CDR3: CASSGTGGFNTGELFF. CDR3 in DNA: TGTGCCAGCAGTGGGACAGGGGGATTTAACACCGGGGAGCTGTTTTTT. V is TRBV12-3 or TRBV12-4 and J is TRBJ2-2; 11 bases map to TRBD1. With 5 bases clipped from V and 2 bases from J, the junction kept 4 bases outside the gene matches. The CDR3 is made up of 16 amino acids.

This rearrangement joins TRBV30 to TRBJ2-7; no clear D. The V end lost 4 bases, the J end lost 4 bases, and 14 bases lay between the germline ends. CDR1 GTSNPN and CDR2 SVGIG come from the germline V gene (reference sequence). The CDR3 covers 13 residues. Written as DNA, the CDR3 is TGTGCCTGGACAGGCGGATTCGGGTACGAGCAGTACTTC. It translates to CAWTGGFGYEQYF.

This clonotype has only a few counts. The chain couples TRBV18 to TRBJ2-2, with D tentatively TRBD1 or TRBD2 (6 bases each). The V gene lost 6 bases and the J gene lost 2 bases, with 16 bases spanning the gap. The germline V gene encodes CDR1 KGHSH and CDR2 LQKENI. The CDR3 spans 16 residues. This CDR3 reads CASSLFQGTNTGELFF. DNA of the CDR3: TGTGCCAGCTCCCTGTTTCAGGGGACTAACACCGGGGAGCTGTTTTTT.

This clonotype was detected ten times or more. The gene calls are TRBV11-1 and TRBJ2-1; the match to TRBD2 covers 7 bases. The V gene end was trimmed by 8 bases and the J gene end by 9 bases; junction bases not matched to a gene: 10. Germline CDR1 reads SGHAT; CDR2 reads FQDESV (reference sequence). The CDR3 is made up of 13 amino acids. This chain's CDR3 is CASCPTSSIEQFF. The CDR3 region has the DNA TGTGCCAGCTGTCCGACTAGCTCGATTGAGCAGTTCTTC.

This rearrangement joins TRBV28 to TRBJ2-7, with 13 bases that match TRBD2. The CDR3 has 16 residues. V lost 6 bases to trimming and J lost 3 bases; unmatched junction nucleotides: 8. In germline, CDR1 is MDHEN, CDR2 SYDVKM. In DNA form, the CDR3 reads TGTGCCAGCAGCCAGGGGACTAGCGGGATCGGCTACGAGCAGTACTTC. Its protein product is CASSQGTSGIGYEQYF.

This clonotype was seen only a few times. This chain uses TRBV7-9 with TRBJ2-2; no definite D call. This CDR3 is 15 amino acids long. The V end lost 4 bases, the J end lost 2 bases, and 11 bases lay between the germline ends. Germline V gives CDR1 SEHNR, CDR2 FQNEAQ (reference sequence). The CDR3 reads CASSWTDTNTGELFF. CDR3 in DNA: TGTGCCAGCAGCTGGACGGATACTAACACCGGGGAGCTGTTTTTT. Variable domain in full (rest from reference TRBV7-9 and TRBJ2-2): DTGVSQNPRHKITKRGQNVTFRCDPISEHNRLYWYRQTLGQGPEFLTYFQNEAQLEKSRLLSDRFSAERPKGSFSTLEIQRTEQGDSAMYLCASSWTDTNTGELFFGEGSRLTVL.

In its sample, this clonotype was seen many times. The rearrangement links TRBV9 to TRBJ2-7, with 9 bases fitting TRBD2. CDR3 size: 12 residues. The V segment lost 5 bases and the J segment 4 bases; nucleotides outside the gene matches: 1. Germline V gives CDR1 SGDLS, CDR2 YYNGEE. The CDR3 loop reads CASSTSGYEQYF. Written as DNA, the CDR3 is TGTGCCAGCAGTACTAGCGGGTACGAGCAGTACTTC.

This clonotype was recorded many times. This chain connects TRBV4-2 to TRBJ2-5; the match to TRBD2 covers 8 bases. V lost 1 base, J lost 5 bases, and 12 bases stayed unmatched. Germline V gene data show CDR1 as LGHNA and CDR2 as YNFKEQ. This CDR3 has 17 amino acids. The CDR3 coding sequence is TGTGCCAGCAGCCAAGGGATTGGCGGGGGGCTGACGGAGACCCAGTACTTC. Translated: CASSQGIGGGLTETQYF.

This clonotype was seen ten or more times. The chain employs TRBV12-3 or TRBV12-4 and TRBJ2-7, with 7 bases fitting TRBD2. The CDR3 is 13 residues long. With 5 bases clipped from V and 2 bases from J, the junction kept 3 bases outside the gene matches. The CDR3, as DNA: TGTGCCAGCAGTCCTAGCGGAACCTACGAGCAGTACTTC. Translated, it gives CASSPSGTYEQYF.

This clonotype was found a few times. The gene calls are TRBV28 and TRBJ2-7; D is ambiguous. CDR1 is MDHEN, CDR2 SYDVKM, per germline. The CDR3 has 16 residues. Trimming took 7 bases from V and 4 from J, leaving 23 bases between them. The CDR3 coding sequence is TGTGCCAGCACCCAAGGGCCCCTTATTATCCAGTACGAGCAGTACTTC. This encodes CASTQGPLIIQYEQYF.

In this sample, this clonotype turned up a few times. The chain links TRBV4-3 to TRBJ2-3; D is tentatively TRBD1 or TRBD2 (6 bases each). The CDR3 is made up of 15 amino acids. Germline V lookup: CDR1 LGHNA, CDR2 YSLEER. V was shortened by 4 bases and J by 1 base, with 12 bases between the two germline ends. CDR3 sequence: CASSPQGTRTDTQYF. The CDR3 region has the DNA TGCGCCAGCAGCCCCCAGGGGACTCGCACAGATACGCAGTATTTT.

The V gene is TRBV7-2, the J gene TRBJ2-2, with TRBD1 matching over 9 bases. The length of the CDR3 is 18 residues. V gave up 4 bases and J gave up 5 bases; unmatched junction bases: 14. Germline-derived CDR1 and CDR2 are SGHTA and FQGNSA. The CDR3 loop reads CASSSRNRGLERTGELFF. In DNA, the CDR3 is TGTGCCAGCAGCTCAAGGAACAGGGGGCTTGAAAGGACCGGGGAGCTGTTTTTT.

This clonotype was observed a few times. The rearrangement joins TRBV7-3 to TRBJ2-5, with 8 bases lining up with TRBD2. Per the germline V gene, CDR1 is SGHTA and CDR2 is FQGTGA. V was clipped by 4 bases and J by 4 bases; unmatched bases: 11. This CDR3 has 16 residues. In nucleotides, the CDR3 is TGTGCCAGCAGCTCCTCTCCGGGACTAGGGGGAGAGACCCAGTACTTC. Residues: CASSSSPGLGGETQYF.

This sequence joins TRBV4-3 and TRBJ2-7, with 12 bases aligning to TRBD2. CDR1 LGHNA and CDR2 YSLEER come from the germline V gene. Losses at the gene ends were 1 base for V and 0 bases for J; bases not matched to a gene: 10. The CDR3 has 19 amino acids. The CDR3 region has the DNA TGCGCCAGCAGCCAAGCAAGGCTAGCGGGAGGGGGCGGCTCCTACGAGCAGTACTTC. Amino acids: CASSQARLAGGGGSYEQYF.

The chain uses TRBV12-3 or TRBV12-4 and TRBJ2-5; TRBD2 aligns across 12 bases. The length of the CDR3 is 17 residues. The J segment lost 1 base and the V segment lost 2 bases, leaving 5 bases of the junction unmatched. In DNA, the CDR3 is TGTGCCAGCAGTTTAACGCTAGCGGGAGGGCCCCAAGAGACCCAGTACTTC. This encodes CASSLTLAGGPQETQYF.

This clonotype was counted between two and nine times. The chain uses TRBV20-1 and TRBJ2-7; a possible D gene is TRBD2 (6 bases). This CDR3 comprises 12 residues. Per germline, CDR1 DFQATT and CDR2 SNEGSKA (reference sequence). Trimming shortened V by 5 bases and J by 2 bases, and 10 bases separated the two germline ends. For the CDR3, the DNA is TGCAGTGCTCCCGGGAGCCCCTACGAGCAGTACTTC. This codes for CSAPGSPYEQYF.

This clonotype has only a few counts. The V gene is TRBV20-1, the J gene TRBJ2-3; 7 positions match TRBD2. V lost 6 bases and J lost 9; bases outside the gene matches: 9. Germline lookup yields CDR1 DFQATT and CDR2 SNEGSKA (reference sequence). CDR3 length: 12 amino acids. Here the CDR3 DNA reads TGCAGTGCCGACCCGGGGGGACCAACGCAGTATTTT. Amino acids: CSADPGGPTQYF.

The chain is built from TRBV3-1 and TRBJ2-1; a possible D gene is TRBD2 (5 bases). CDR1 LGHDT and CDR2 YNNKEL come from the germline V gene (reference sequence). This CDR3 region has 13 residues. V was shortened by 3 bases and J by 5 bases, with 8 bases between the two germline ends. The CDR3 sequence is CASSQGSHNEQFF. CDR3 coding DNA: TGTGCCAGCAGCCAGGGGAGCCACAATGAGCAGTTCTTC.

The chain uses TRBV19 and TRBJ1-5; D is uncertain. Germline V gives CDR1 LNHDA, CDR2 SQIVND (reference sequence). V lost 1 base, J lost 2 bases, and 9 bases lay in between. CDR3 length equals 15 residues. This CDR3 is CASSIGRGRNQPQHF. CDR3 coding DNA: TGTGCCAGTAGTATAGGGCGAGGACGCAATCAGCCCCAGCATTTT.

This clonotype was seen at least ten times. The gene calls are TRBV20-1 and TRBJ2-1; 11 bases line up with TRBD2. V dropped 5 bases and J dropped 6; count of bases not matched to a gene: 6. The CDR3 has 14 residues. Germline V gene sequence: CDR1 DFQATT, CDR2 SNEGSKA (reference sequence). This CDR3 is CSAVTSGSLNEQFF. CDR3 DNA: TGCAGTGCTGTTACTAGCGGGAGTCTCAATGAGCAGTTCTTC.

This clonotype showed up just a few times. This chain links TRBV28 with TRBJ1-5; TRBD1 matches at 9 bases. The trim removed 0 bases at V and 1 base at J, leaving 7 bases unmatched. Germline loops: CDR1 MDHEN, CDR2 SYDVKM. This CDR3 region has 18 residues. CDR3 sequence (DNA): TGTGCCAGCAGTTTATGGACAGGGGGGATCGGAAGCAATCAGCCCCAGCATTTT. Its translation: CASSLWTGGIGSNQPQHF.

This clonotype was observed many times. The rearrangement links TRBV20-1 to TRBJ2-3; no clear D gene. This CDR3 spans 12 amino acids. CDR1 is DFQATT and CDR2 is SNEGSKA in the germline V gene (reference sequence). The V gene lost 6 bases and the J gene lost 4 bases, with 11 bases spanning the gap. As DNA, the CDR3 is TGCAGTGCCGGTCCCCCCCCAGATACGCAGTATTTT. Residues: CSAGPPPDTQYF.

This clonotype has more than one count but fewer than ten. V usage is TRBV29-1 and J usage is TRBJ1-1, with TRBD1 as a possible D gene (5 bases). Germline V gene sequence: CDR1 SQVTM, CDR2 ANQGSEA. There are 15 residues in the CDR3. With 1 base removed from V and 4 bases from J, the gap between germline ends came to 16 bases. The CDR3 is CSVEGAGTMVTEAFF. CDR3 nucleotide sequence: TGCAGCGTTGAAGGTGCAGGGACCATGGTCACTGAAGCTTTCTTT.

The gene calls are TRBV28 and TRBJ2-5, with 8 positions matching TRBD2. The CDR3 is 15 residues long. V lost 4 bases and J lost 5; bases outside the gene matches: 9. Per the germline V gene, CDR1 is MDHEN and CDR2 is SYDVKM. The CDR3 is CASSSEAGGVETQYF. CDR3 DNA: TGTGCCAGCAGTTCAGAGGCGGGAGGCGTGGAGACCCAGTACTTC.

This clonotype was found once. The chain employs TRBV12-3 or TRBV12-4 and TRBJ1-3, with D maybe TRBD1 (6 bases). CDR3 length: 17 residues. The germline V and J ends were trimmed by 2 bases and 2 bases, with 16 bases remaining between them. DNA for the CDR3: TGTGCCAGCAGTTTACAGGGGATCTCCTCCCCTGGAAACACCATATATTTT. It translates to CASSLQGISSPGNTIYF.

This clonotype has a count of ten or more. The chain couples TRBV24-1 to TRBJ2-7; 9 bases fit TRBD2. Germline trimming cut 4 bases from V and 5 bases from J; bases unmatched to any gene: 11. The CDR3 consists of 16 residues. The germline V gene encodes CDR1 KGHDR and CDR2 SFDVKD. This CDR3 is CATSDGLATRVHEQYF. The CDR3 DNA follows: TGTGCCACCAGTGACGGACTAGCGACGAGGGTCCACGAGCAGTACTTC.

This clonotype was seen ten or more times. The chain employs TRBV20-1 and TRBJ2-7; D may match TRBD1 or TRBD2 (10 bases each). V dropped 5 bases and J dropped 6 bases, with 29 bases sitting between them. The V gene's germline CDR1 is DFQATT and CDR2 SNEGSKA (reference sequence). The CDR3 length is 17 residues. In DNA, the CDR3 is TGCAGTGCTGCCGGGACAGGGGTAGCGGGAGGACGGCCCGAGCAGTACTTC. The encoded protein is CSAAGTGVAGGRPEQYF.

V usage is TRBV12-3 or TRBV12-4 and J usage is TRBJ2-1; 9 bases are a match to TRBD2. The CDR3 totals 18 residues. V gave up 2 bases and J gave up 4 bases; unmatched junction bases: 12. The chain's CDR3 is CASSLRDTSSGIYNEQFF. The CDR3, as DNA: TGTGCCAGCAGTTTACGGGACACTTCTAGCGGGATATACAATGAGCAGTTCTTC.

The chain employs TRBV28 and TRBJ2-1, with D unresolved. CDR1 and CDR2 (germline): MDHEN, SYDVKM. The CDR3 is made up of 16 amino acids. Trimming stripped 6 bases from V and 6 bases from J, with 21 bases between. The CDR3 sequence is CASRSGPDPSTNEQFF. The CDR3 coding sequence is TGTGCCAGCAGATCCGGGCCAGACCCCTCGACCAATGAGCAGTTCTTC.

In its sample, this clonotype was seen many times. The chain uses TRBV7-9 and TRBJ2-7, with 7 bases matching TRBD1. The CDR3 runs to 15 residues. Per germline, CDR1 SEHNR and CDR2 FQNEAQ (reference sequence). J was trimmed by 3 bases and V by 6 bases; bases with no gene match: 11. The CDR3 DNA reads as TGTGCCAGCAGTCGTTTCAGGGGGAGTCTCTACGAGCAGTACTTC. Its protein product is CASSRFRGSLYEQYF.

The V gene is TRBV20-1, the J gene TRBJ1-1; 7 nucleotides agree with TRBD1. In germline, CDR1 is DFQATT, CDR2 SNEGSKA (reference sequence). The trim removed 7 bases at V and 4 bases at J, leaving 6 bases unmatched. The CDR3 has 12 residues. The CDR3 sequence: CSGGGIPTEAFF. For the CDR3, the DNA is TGCAGTGGAGGGGGCATTCCCACTGAAGCTTTCTTT.